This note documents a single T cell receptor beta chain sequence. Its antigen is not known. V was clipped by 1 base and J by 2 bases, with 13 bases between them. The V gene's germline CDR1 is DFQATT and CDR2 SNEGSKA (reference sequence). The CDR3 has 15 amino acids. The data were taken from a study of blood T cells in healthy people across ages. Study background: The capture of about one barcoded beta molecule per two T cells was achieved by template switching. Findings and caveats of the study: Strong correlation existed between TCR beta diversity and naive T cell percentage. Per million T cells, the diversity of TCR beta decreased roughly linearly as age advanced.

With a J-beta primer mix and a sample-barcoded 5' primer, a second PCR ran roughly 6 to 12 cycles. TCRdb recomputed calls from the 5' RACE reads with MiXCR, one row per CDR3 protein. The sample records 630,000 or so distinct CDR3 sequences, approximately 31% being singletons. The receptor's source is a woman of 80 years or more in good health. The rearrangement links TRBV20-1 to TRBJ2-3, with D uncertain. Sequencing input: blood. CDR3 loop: CSARATVEHTDTQYF. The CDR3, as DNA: TGCAGTGCTAGAGCCACGGTCGAGCACACAGATACGCAGTATTTT.